The 5 T cell receptor beta chains below were found in one sample sequenced in a study of response to subunit inactivated influenza vaccine. MiXCR, run by TCRdb on the RT-PCR reads, gives a single entry per CDR3 protein. The sample consists of about half a million distinct CDR3 sequences, about 25% of them appearing once. This specimen was CD4+ T cells sorted from PBMCs, taken 5 days after vaccination. These receptor sequences come from a man aged 45 to 65 who received an inactivated influenza vaccine.

The chain couples TRBV12-3 or TRBV12-4 to TRBJ2-3; perhaps TRBD1 as D (5 bases). V was clipped by 5 bases and J by 3 bases, with 21 bases between them. The CDR3 contains 17 residues. The CDR3 nucleotides are TGTGCCAGCAGTACTGGTTGGACAACTGCTGAGACAGATACGCAGTATTTT. This sequence encodes CASSTGWTTAETDTQYF.

The chain couples TRBV7-8 to TRBJ2-1; the match to TRBD2 covers 11 bases. V shed 5 bases, J shed 2 bases, and the junction held 17 bases outside the gene matches. CDR3 size: 20 residues. Germline lookup yields CDR1 SGHVS and CDR2 FQNEAQ. The CDR3 sequence is CASSPLLASGRRRTYNEQFF. The CDR3 coding sequence is TGTGCCAGCAGCCCCCTCTTAGCTAGCGGGAGGAGGCGCACCTACAATGAGCAGTTCTTC.

The chain combines TRBV7-2 with TRBJ1-1; D is undetermined. CDR3 size: 14 residues. V dropped 5 bases and J dropped 0 bases, with 10 bases sitting between them. From germline, CDR1 is SGHTA and CDR2 FQGNSA. CDR3 sequence (DNA): TGTGCCAGCAGCCGTATTTATATGAACACTGAAGCTTTCTTT. It is translated as CASSRIYMNTEAFF.

The CDR3 nucleotides read TGTGCCAGCAGTTTATTTTGGTCCGGACAGGGTGGAAATCAGCCCCAGCATTTT. Protein product: CASSLFWSGQGGNQPQHF. The rearrangement uses TRBV28 and TRBJ1-5; 8 bases are a match to TRBD1. The CDR3 totals 18 residues. Germline CDR1 is MDHEN and CDR2 is SYDVKM. V shed 1 base and J 4 bases; nucleotides not matched to a gene: 12.

This clonotype was counted between two and nine times. V and J are TRBV12-3 or TRBV12-4 and TRBJ2-1; 10 bases match TRBD1. Trimming at V came to 4 bases and at J to 6 bases, leaving 3 bases not matched to a gene. The CDR3 consists of 14 residues. In DNA, the CDR3 is TGTGCCAGCAGTTCCGGGACAGGGGTCAATGAGCAGTTCTTC. This codes for CASSSGTGVNEQFF.